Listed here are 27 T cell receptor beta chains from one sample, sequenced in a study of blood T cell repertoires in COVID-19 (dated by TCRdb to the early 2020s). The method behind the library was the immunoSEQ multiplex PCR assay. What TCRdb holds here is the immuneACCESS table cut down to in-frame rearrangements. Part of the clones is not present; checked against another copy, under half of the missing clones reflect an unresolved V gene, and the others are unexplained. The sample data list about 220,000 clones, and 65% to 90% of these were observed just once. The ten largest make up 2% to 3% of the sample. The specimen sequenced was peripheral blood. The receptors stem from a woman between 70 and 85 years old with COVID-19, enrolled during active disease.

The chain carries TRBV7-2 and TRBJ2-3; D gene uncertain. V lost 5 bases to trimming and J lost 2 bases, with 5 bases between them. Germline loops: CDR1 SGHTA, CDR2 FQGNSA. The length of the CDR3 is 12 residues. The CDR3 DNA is TGTGCCAGCAGCACCTACACAGATACGCAGTATTTT. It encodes CASSTYTDTQYF.

CDR3 region: CASSYRTGGGYTF. CDR3 DNA sequence: TGTGCCAGCAGTTACAGGACAGGGGGAGGCTACACCTTC. The chain employs TRBV6-2 or TRBV6-3 and TRBJ1-2, with 10 bases identical to TRBD1. From germline, CDR1 is MNHEY and CDR2 SVGEGT. V was pared by 2 bases and J by 8 bases, with 2 bases of the junction left unmatched. This CDR3 comprises 13 residues.

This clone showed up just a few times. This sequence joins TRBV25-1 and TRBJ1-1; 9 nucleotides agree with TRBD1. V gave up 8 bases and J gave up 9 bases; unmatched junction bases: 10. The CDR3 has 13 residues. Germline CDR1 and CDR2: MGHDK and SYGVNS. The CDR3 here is CASESRTGAQAFF. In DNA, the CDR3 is TGTGCCAGCGAATCTCGGACAGGGGCTCAAGCTTTCTTT.

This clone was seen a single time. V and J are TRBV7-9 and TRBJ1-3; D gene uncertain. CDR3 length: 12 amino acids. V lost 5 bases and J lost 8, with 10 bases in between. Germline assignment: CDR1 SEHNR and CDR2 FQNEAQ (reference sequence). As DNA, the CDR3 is TGTGCCAGCAGCCAGTCCCGGGACACCATATATTTT. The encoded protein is CASSQSRDTIYF.

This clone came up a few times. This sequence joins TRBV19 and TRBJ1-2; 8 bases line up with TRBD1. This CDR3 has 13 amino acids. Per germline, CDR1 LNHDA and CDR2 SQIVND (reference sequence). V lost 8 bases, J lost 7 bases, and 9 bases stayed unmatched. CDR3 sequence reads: CASGVDRDRGYTF. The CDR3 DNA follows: TGTGCCAGTGGGGTGGACAGGGATCGTGGCTACACCTTC.

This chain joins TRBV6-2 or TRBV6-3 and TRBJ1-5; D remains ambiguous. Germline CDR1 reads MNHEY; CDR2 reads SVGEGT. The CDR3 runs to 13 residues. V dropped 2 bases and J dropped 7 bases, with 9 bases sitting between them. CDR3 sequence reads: CASSYMVRQPQHF. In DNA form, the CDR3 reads TGTGCCAGCAGTTACATGGTTCGGCAGCCCCAGCATTTT.

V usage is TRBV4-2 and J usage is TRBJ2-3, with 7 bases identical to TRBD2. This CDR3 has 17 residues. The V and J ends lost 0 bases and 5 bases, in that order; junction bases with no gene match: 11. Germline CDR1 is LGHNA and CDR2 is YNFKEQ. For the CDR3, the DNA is TGTGCCAGCAGCCAAGAACGTCAGACTAGCCAAGTAGATACGCAGTATTTT. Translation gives CASSQERQTSQVDTQYF.

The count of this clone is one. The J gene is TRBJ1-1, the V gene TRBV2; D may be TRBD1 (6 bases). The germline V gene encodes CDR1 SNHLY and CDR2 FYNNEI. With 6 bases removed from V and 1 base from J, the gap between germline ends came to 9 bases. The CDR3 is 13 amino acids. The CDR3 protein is CASRIQGNTEAFF. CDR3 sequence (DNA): TGTGCCAGCAGGATACAGGGGAACACTGAAGCTTTCTTT.

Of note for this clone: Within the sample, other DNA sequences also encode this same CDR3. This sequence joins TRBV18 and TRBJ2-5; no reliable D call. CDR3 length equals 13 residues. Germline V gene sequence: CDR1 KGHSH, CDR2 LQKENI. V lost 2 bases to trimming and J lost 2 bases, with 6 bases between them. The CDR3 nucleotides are TGTGCCAGCTCACCAAGAGAACAAGAGACCCAGTACTTC. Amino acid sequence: CASSPREQETQYF.

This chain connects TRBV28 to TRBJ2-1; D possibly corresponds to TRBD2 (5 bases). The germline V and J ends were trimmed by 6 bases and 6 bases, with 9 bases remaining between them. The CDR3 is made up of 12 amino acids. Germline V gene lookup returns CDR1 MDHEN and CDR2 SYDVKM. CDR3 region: CASSSGSNEQFF. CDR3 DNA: TGTGCCAGCAGCAGCGGAAGCAATGAGCAGTTCTTC.

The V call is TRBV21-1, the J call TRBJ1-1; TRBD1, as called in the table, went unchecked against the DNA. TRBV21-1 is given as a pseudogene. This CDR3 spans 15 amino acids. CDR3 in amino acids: CASSKEGASNDEAFF. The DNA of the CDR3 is TGTGCCAGCAGCAAAGAAGGGGCCTCGAATGATGAAGCTTTCTTT.

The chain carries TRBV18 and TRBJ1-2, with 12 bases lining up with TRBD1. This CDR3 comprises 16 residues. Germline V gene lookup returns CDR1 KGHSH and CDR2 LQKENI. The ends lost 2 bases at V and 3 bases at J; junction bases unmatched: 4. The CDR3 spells CASSPTGTGGDYGYTF. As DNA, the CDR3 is TGTGCCAGCTCACCAACGGGGACAGGGGGCGACTATGGCTACACCTTC.

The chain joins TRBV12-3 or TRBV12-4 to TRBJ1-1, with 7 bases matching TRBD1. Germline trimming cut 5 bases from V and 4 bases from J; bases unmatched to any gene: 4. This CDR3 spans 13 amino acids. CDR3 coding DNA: TGTGCCAGCAGTGGGACAGTAGGCACTGAAGCTTTCTTT. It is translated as CASSGTVGTEAFF.

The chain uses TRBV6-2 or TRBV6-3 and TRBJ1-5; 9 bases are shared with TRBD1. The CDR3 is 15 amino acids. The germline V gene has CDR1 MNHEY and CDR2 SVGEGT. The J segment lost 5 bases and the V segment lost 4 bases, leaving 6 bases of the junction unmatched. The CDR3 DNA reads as TGTGCCAGCAGTTCCCGGACAGGGGTGCATCAGCCCCAGCATTTT. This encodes CASSSRTGVHQPQHF.

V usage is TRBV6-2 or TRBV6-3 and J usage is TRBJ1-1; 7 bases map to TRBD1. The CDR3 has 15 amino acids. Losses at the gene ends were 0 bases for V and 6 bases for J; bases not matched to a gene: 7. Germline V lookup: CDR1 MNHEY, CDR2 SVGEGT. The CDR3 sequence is CASSYSQGPEAEAFF. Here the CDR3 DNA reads TGTGCCAGCAGTTACTCACAGGGGCCGGAGGCTGAAGCTTTCTTT.

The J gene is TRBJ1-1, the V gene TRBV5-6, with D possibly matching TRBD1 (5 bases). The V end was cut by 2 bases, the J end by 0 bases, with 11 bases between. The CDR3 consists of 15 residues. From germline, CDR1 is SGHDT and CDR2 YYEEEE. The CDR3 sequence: CASSFMGPMNTEAFF. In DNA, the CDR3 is TGTGCCAGCAGCTTCATGGGGCCTATGAACACTGAAGCTTTCTTT.

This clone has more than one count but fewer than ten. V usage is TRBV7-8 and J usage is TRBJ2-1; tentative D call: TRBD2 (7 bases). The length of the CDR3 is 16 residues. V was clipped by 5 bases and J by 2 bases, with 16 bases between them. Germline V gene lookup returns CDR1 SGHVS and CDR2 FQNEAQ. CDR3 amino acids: CASSGSQGRAYNEQFF. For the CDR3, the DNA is TGTGCCAGCAGCGGTAGTCAGGGGAGGGCCTACAATGAGCAGTTCTTC.

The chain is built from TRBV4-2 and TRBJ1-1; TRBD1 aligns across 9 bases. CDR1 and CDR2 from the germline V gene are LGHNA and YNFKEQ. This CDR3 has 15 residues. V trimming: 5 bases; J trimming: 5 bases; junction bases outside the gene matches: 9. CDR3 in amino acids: CASSSGQGKITEAFF. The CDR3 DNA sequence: TGTGCCAGCAGCTCCGGACAGGGGAAAATAACTGAAGCTTTCTTT.

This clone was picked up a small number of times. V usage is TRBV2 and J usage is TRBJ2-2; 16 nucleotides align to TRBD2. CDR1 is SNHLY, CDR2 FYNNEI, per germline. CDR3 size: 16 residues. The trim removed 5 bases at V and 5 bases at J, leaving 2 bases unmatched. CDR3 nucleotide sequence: TGTGCCAGCAGTCTGGGACTAGCGGGAGGGACCGGGGAGCTGTTTTTT. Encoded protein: CASSLGLAGGTGELFF.

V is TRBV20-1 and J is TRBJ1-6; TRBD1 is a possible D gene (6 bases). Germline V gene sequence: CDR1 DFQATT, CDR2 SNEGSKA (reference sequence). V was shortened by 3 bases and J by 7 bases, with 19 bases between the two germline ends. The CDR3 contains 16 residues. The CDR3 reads CSASDRAAGENSPLHF. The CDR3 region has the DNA TGCAGTGCTAGTGATCGCGCGGCAGGGGAAAATTCACCCCTCCACTTT.

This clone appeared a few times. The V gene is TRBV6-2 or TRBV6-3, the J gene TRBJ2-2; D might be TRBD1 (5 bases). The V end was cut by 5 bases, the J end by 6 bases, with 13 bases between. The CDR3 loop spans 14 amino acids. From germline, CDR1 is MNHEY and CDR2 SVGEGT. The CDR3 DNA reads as TGTGCCAGCAGTCTCCAAAGGGGCGCCGGGGAGCTGTTTTTT. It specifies CASSLQRGAGELFF.

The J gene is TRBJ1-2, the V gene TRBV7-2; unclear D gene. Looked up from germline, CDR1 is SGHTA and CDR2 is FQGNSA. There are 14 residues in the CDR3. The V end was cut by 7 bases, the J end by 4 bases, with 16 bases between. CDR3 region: CASTTFSGFYGYTF. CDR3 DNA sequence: TGTGCCAGCACAACTTTTTCGGGGTTCTATGGCTACACCTTC. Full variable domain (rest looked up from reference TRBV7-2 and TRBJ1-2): GAGVSQSPSNKVTEKGKDVELRCDPISGHTALYWYRQSLGQGLEFLIYFQGNSAPDKSGLPSDRFSAERTGGSVSTLTIQRTQQEDSAVYLCASTTFSGFYGYTFGSGTRLTVV.

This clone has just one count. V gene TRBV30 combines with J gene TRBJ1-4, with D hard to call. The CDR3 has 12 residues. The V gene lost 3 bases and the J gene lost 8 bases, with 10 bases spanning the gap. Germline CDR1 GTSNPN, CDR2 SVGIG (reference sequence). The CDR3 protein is CAWSPTGEKLFF. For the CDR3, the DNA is TGTGCCTGGAGCCCGACGGGGGAAAAACTGTTTTTT.

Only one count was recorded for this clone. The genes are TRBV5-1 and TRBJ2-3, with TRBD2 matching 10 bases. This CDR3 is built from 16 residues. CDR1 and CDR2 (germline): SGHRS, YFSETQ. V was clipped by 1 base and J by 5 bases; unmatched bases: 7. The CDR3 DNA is TGCGCCAGCAGCTTGCTAGCGGGGGAACGGGGAGATACGCAGTATTTT. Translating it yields CASSLLAGERGDTQYF.

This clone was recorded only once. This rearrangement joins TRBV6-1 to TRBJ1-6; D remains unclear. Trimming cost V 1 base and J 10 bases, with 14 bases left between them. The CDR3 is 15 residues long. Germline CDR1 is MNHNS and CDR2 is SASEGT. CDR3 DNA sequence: TGTGCCAGCAGTGAAGAGGGCGGGCGCTGGTCACCCCTCCACTTT. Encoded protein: CASSEEGGRWSPLHF.

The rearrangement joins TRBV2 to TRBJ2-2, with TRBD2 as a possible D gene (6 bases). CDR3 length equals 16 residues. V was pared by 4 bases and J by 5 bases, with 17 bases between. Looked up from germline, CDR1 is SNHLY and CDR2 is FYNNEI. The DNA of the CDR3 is TGTGCCAGCAGTGGGGCGGGGCCCGAGGAGACCGGGGAGCTGTTTTTT. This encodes CASSGAGPEETGELFF. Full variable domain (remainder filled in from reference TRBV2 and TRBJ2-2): EPEVTQTPSHQVTQMGQEVILRCVPISNHLYFYWYRQILGQKVEFLVSFYNNEISEKSEIFDDQFSVERPDGSNFTLKIRSTKLEDSAMYFCASSGAGPEETGELFFGEGSRLTVL.

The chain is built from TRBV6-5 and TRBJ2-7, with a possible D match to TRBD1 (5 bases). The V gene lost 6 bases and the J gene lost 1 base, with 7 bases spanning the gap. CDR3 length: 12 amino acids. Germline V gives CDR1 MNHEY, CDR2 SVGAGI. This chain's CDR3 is CASSRVSYEQYF. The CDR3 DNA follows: TGTGCCAGCAGCAGGGTATCCTACGAGCAGTACTTC.